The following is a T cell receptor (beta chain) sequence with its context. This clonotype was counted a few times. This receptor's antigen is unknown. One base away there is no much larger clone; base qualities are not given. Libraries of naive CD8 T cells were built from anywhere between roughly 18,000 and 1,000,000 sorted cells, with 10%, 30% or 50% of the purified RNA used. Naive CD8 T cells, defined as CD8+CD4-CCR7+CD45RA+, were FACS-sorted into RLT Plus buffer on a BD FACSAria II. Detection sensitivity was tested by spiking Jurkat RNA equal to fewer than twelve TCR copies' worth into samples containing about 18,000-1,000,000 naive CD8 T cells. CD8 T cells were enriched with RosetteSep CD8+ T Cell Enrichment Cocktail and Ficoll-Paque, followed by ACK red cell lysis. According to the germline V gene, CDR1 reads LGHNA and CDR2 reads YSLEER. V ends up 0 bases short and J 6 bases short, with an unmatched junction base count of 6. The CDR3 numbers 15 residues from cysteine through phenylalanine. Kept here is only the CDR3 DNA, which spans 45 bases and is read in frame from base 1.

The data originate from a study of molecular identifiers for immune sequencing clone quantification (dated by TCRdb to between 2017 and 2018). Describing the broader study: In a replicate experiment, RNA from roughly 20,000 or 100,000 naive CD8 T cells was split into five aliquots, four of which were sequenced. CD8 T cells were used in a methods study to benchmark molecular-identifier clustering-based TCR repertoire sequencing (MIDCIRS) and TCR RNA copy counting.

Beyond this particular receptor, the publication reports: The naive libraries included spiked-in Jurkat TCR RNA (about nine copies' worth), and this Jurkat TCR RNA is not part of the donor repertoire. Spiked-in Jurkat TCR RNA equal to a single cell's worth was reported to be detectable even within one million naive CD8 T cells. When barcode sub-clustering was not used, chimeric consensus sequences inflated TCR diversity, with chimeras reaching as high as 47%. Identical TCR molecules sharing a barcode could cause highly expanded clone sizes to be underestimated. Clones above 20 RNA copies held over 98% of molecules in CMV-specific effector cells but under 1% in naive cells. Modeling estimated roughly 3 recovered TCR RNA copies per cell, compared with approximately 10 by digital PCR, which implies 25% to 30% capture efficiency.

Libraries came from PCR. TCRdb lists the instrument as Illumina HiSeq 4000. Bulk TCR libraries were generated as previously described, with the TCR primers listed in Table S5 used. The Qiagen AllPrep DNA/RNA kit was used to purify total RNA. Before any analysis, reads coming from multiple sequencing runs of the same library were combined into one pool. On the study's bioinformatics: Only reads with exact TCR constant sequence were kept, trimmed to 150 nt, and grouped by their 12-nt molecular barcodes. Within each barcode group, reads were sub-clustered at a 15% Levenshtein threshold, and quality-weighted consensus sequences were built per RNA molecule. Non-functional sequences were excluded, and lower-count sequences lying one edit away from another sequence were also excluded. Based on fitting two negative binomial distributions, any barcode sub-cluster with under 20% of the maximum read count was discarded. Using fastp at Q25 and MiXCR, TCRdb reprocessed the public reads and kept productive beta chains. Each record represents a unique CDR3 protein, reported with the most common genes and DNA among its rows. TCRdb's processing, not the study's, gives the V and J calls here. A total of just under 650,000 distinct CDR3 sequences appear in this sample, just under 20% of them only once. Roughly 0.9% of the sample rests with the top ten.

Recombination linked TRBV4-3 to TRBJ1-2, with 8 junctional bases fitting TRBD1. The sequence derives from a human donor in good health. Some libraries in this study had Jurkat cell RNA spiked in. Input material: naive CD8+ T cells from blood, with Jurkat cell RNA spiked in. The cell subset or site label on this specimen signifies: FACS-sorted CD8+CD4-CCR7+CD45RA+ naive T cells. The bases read TGCGCCAGCAGCCAAGATGGGGACAGGAAGGATGGCTACACCTTC. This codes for CASSQDGDRKDGYTF.